This TCR beta chain appears in the sequencing data of a study of radiotherapy plus CTLA-4 blockade in lung cancer. Across the study: Disease control was seen in about 30% of patients, objective responses in 18%. Study findings and constraints: The study found tumor-derived TCR clones expanded in blood after radiotherapy plus ipilimumab. It was early blood T cell clone dynamics, with interferon-beta, that reportedly best predicted response.

The data were produced by immunoSEQ multiplex PCR, yet TCRdb's version contains in-frame clones alone and is incomplete. The data contain some 33,000 clones, around 70% of them singletons. This clone was found a few times. The antigen is unknown. Germline CDR1 reads SGHTS; CDR2 reads YDEGEE. The CDR3 is made up of 14 amino acids. The ends were cut back, 6 bases at V and 2 bases at J, with 14 bases in the middle. Focal radiation with ipilimumab CTLA-4 blockade was given to patients with chemo-refractory metastatic non-small-cell lung cancer. Sequenced here: peripheral blood, sampled from a patient treated with radiotherapy plus ipilimumab. The sequence was obtained from a human donor with non-small cell lung cancer whose response to radiotherapy plus ipilimumab could not be evaluated. V is TRBV5-8 and J is TRBJ1-2, with D hard to call. CDR3 sequence (DNA): TGTGCCAGCACAAGAGAGGTCGCAAACTATGGCTACACCTTC. This sequence encodes CASTREVANYGYTF.